The next 24 T cell receptor beta chains were all read from a single sample in a study of cytomegalovirus exposure and HLA in healthy donors. PCR used 60 Vbeta primers and 13 Jbeta primers. Clones were read by immunoSEQ multiplex PCR, and TCRdb kept only the in-frame ones, dropping some. The repertoire includes some 150,000 clones, 55% to 80% of them detected once, and 2.4% sits in the top ten. Specimen: PBMCs. These receptors were taken from a middle-aged woman in good health and CMV-seronegative.

This clone was detected a few times. The V gene is TRBV10-3, the J gene TRBJ2-3, with 7 bases lining up with TRBD1. V trimming: 0 bases; J trimming: 4 bases; junction bases outside the gene matches: 4. This CDR3 has 15 residues. Germline CDR1 ENHRY, CDR2 SYGVKD. CDR3 sequence: CAISESGTDPDTQYF. CDR3 bases: TGTGCCATCAGTGAGTCAGGGACAGACCCAGATACGCAGTATTTT.

This clone was observed a few times. This chain uses TRBV4-2 with TRBJ2-3, with D hard to call. V was trimmed by 1 base and J by 1 base, leaving 9 bases between them. Germline CDR1 and CDR2: LGHNA and YNFKEQ. CDR3 length equals 15 residues. The CDR3 loop reads CASSQAEYGTDTQYF. The CDR3 DNA sequence: TGTGCCAGCAGCCAAGCCGAGTACGGCACAGATACGCAGTATTTT.

This rearrangement joins TRBV30 to TRBJ2-2, with a tentative D call TRBD1 (5 bases). The V gene's germline CDR1 is GTSNPN and CDR2 SVGIG (reference sequence). There are 14 residues in the CDR3. Trimming pared 7 bases from V and 1 base from J, leaving 13 bases between. CDR3 sequence (DNA): TGTGCCTCCTCCCTGGACAAGAACACCGGGGAGCTGTTTTTT. Protein product: CASSLDKNTGELFF.

The V call is TRBV6-5, the J call TRBJ2-5, with a weak D call TRBD1 (6 bases). The germline V gene has CDR1 MNHEY and CDR2 SVGAGI. Trimming left V 2 bases short and J 5 bases short, with 15 bases between. The CDR3 extends over 15 amino acids. In nucleotides, the CDR3 is TGTGCCAGCAGTTACGCAACTACAGGGCTGGAGACCCAGTACTTC. Residues: CASSYATTGLETQYF.

This clone is categorized as medium-sized. V and J are TRBV4-2 and TRBJ2-3, with D unresolved. The V and J ends lost 1 base and 1 base respectively, with 6 bases between them. The CDR3 loop spans 14 amino acids. The V gene's germline CDR1 is LGHNA and CDR2 YNFKEQ. The CDR3 sequence is CASSQGLGTDTQYF. The CDR3, as DNA: TGTGCCAGCAGCCAAGGCCTAGGCACAGATACGCAGTATTTT.

This chain joins TRBV30 and TRBJ1-2; D not certain. V lost 0 bases and J lost 4, with 6 bases in between. The germline gives CDR1 GTSNPN, CDR2 SVGIG (reference sequence). The length of the CDR3 is 12 residues. The CDR3 region is CAWSVSSYGYTF. The CDR3 bases are TGTGCCTGGAGTGTGAGCTCCTATGGCTACACCTTC.

This clone was picked up one time. V and J are TRBV29-1 and TRBJ1-1; D remains unclear. CDR3 length: 13 amino acids. V lost 2 bases and J 6 bases, leaving 13 bases between the germline ends. CDR1 and CDR2 (germline): SQVTM, ANQGSEA. The CDR3 is CSVEKVLEAEAFF. In DNA form, the CDR3 reads TGCAGCGTTGAAAAAGTCTTAGAGGCTGAAGCTTTCTTT.

This chain connects TRBV11-2 to TRBJ1-1, with 7 bases fitting TRBD1. The CDR3 length is 15 residues. Unmatched junction bases numbered 10, after V lost 8 bases and J lost 1 base. From germline, CDR1 is SGHAT and CDR2 FQNNGV. This CDR3 is CASDRVGSGNTEAFF. The CDR3 DNA is TGTGCCAGCGACAGGGTGGGCTCTGGGAACACTGAAGCTTTCTTT.

V usage is TRBV27 and J usage is TRBJ1-1, with D maybe TRBD1 (5 bases). Germline CDR1 is MNHEY and CDR2 is SMNVEV (reference sequence). V lost 8 bases and J lost 0, with 28 bases in between. This CDR3 contains 19 residues. In nucleotides, the CDR3 is TGTGCCAGCGCTTTCATAATGGAGGGTGGGTTGGGGGTGAACACTGAAGCTTTCTTT. The encoded protein is CASAFIMEGGLGVNTEAFF.

Worth noting for this clone: Mismatch with germline at one junction end may stem from a read error. The chain links TRBV29-1 to TRBJ2-1, with 11 bases aligning to TRBD2. The CDR3 loop spans 12 amino acids. Germline assignment: CDR1 SQVTM and CDR2 ANQGSEA. CDR3 nucleotides: TGCAGCGTTGAAGTAGCGGGGGGGCCGGGTGTCTTC. As protein: CSVEVAGGPGVF.

The chain links TRBV6-5 to TRBJ2-5; D might be TRBD2 (6 bases). The V end was cut by 8 bases, the J end by 4 bases, with 14 bases between. The germline gives CDR1 MNHEY, CDR2 SVGAGI. The CDR3 loop spans 13 amino acids. The CDR3 spells CASASLGGETQYF. As DNA, the CDR3 is TGTGCCAGCGCTTCCTTGGGGGGAGAGACCCAGTACTTC.

This clone was counted between two and nine times. CDR3: CASSTRQGSGETQYF. CDR3 DNA: TGTGCCAGCAGCACGCGACAGGGGTCGGGGGAGACCCAGTACTTC. The chain joins TRBV2 to TRBJ2-5, with 8 nucleotides matching TRBD1. The CDR3 runs to 15 residues. From germline, CDR1 is SNHLY and CDR2 FYNNEI. J gave up 5 bases and V 6 bases, and 11 bases lay outside the gene matches.

The chain carries TRBV19 and TRBJ1-1, with TRBD1 matching over 8 bases. Trimming removed 5 bases from V and 8 bases from J; junction bases left unmatched: 10. Germline lookup yields CDR1 LNHDA and CDR2 SQIVND (reference sequence). The length of the CDR3 is 14 residues. As DNA, the CDR3 is TGTGCCAGTAGTCTCGACAGGGGAGGTACGGAAGCTTTCTTT. This encodes CASSLDRGGTEAFF.

V usage is TRBV27 and J usage is TRBJ1-1; 8 positions match TRBD1. The germline V gene has CDR1 MNHEY and CDR2 SMNVEV (reference sequence). This CDR3 spans 13 amino acids. The V gene end was trimmed by 2 bases and the J gene end by 6 bases; junction bases not matched to a gene: 2. CDR3 sequence: CASSLGQGAEAFF. For the CDR3, the DNA is TGTGCCAGCAGTTTAGGACAGGGTGCTGAAGCTTTCTTT.

This clone was picked up one time. CDR3 region: CASSLGTGLFGNTIYF. Written as DNA, the CDR3 is TGCGCCAGCAGCTTGGGGACAGGCCTGTTCGGAAACACCATATATTTT. The chain links TRBV5-1 to TRBJ1-3, with TRBD1 matching 7 bases. The trim removed 0 bases at V and 4 bases at J, leaving 7 bases unmatched. The CDR3 covers 16 residues. CDR1 is SGHRS, CDR2 YFSETQ, per germline. The full variable domain, in which reference TRBV5-1 and TRBJ1-3 provide the parts outside the CDR3, is KAGVTQTPRYLIKTRGQQVTLSCSPISGHRSVSWYQQTPGQGLQFLFEYFSETQRNKGNFPGRFSGRQFSNSRSEMNVSTLELGDSALYLCASSLGTGLFGNTIYFGEGSWLTVV.

This CDR3 reads CASSFSSTDTQYF. As DNA, the CDR3 is TGCGCCAGCAGCTTTAGCAGCACAGATACGCAGTATTTT. This sequence joins TRBV4-3 and TRBJ2-3; D uncertain. Germline V gene lookup returns CDR1 LGHNA and CDR2 YSLEER. Trimming removed 5 bases from V and 0 bases from J, with 6 bases in between. CDR3 size: 13 residues.

This clone was detected only once. V gene TRBV5-4 combines with J gene TRBJ2-7; D might be TRBD2 (5 bases). The CDR3 totals 14 residues. Germline CDR1 and CDR2: SGHNT and YYREEE (reference sequence). The ends were cut back, 5 bases at V and 0 bases at J, with 12 bases in the middle. In DNA form, the CDR3 reads TGTGCCAGCAGGGAGAATGGAGGCTCCTACGAGCAGTACTTC. Translation gives CASRENGGSYEQYF.

The genes are TRBV19 and TRBJ1-1; 7 bases line up with TRBD1. Germline-derived CDR1 and CDR2 are LNHDA and SQIVND (reference sequence). V lost 5 bases, J lost 6 bases, and 12 bases stayed unmatched. This CDR3 has 15 residues. For the CDR3, the DNA is TGTGCCAGTAGTGTAGGCAGGGGGAGTGGCGCTGAAGCTTTCTTT. Residues: CASSVGRGSGAEAFF.

This chain joins TRBV9 and TRBJ2-3; 11 bases map to TRBD1. With V trimmed by 4 bases and J by 9 bases, 13 bases remained unmatched. Germline CDR1 SGDLS, CDR2 YYNGEE. The CDR3 loop spans 16 amino acids. DNA for the CDR3: TGTGCCAGCAGCTCGGACAGGGGGCGAGGGGGCGGGACGCAGTATTTT. The encoded protein is CASSSDRGRGGGTQYF.

This clone was seen only once. This rearrangement joins TRBV5-6 to TRBJ1-4; D is ambiguous. Germline V CDR1 and CDR2: SGHDT, YYEEEE. V shed 4 bases and J shed 5 bases, with 18 bases lying between them. The length of the CDR3 is 16 residues. CDR3 protein: CASSNHGSLLNEKLFF. Written as DNA, the CDR3 is TGTGCCAGCAGCAACCACGGGTCGTTACTGAATGAAAAACTGTTTTTT.

The V call is TRBV4-2, the J call TRBJ2-2, with a possible D match to TRBD1 (6 bases). Germline V gives CDR1 LGHNA, CDR2 YNFKEQ. V was clipped by 1 base and J by 4 bases, with 10 bases between them. The CDR3 loop spans 15 amino acids. The CDR3 nucleotides read TGTGCCAGCAGCCAAGGGGTCAGGGGCACCGGGGAGCTGTTTTTT. It codes for CASSQGVRGTGELFF.

This CDR3 reads CASSLAASGAYEQYF. The CDR3 DNA follows: TGTGCCAGCAGCTTAGCGGCTAGCGGGGCCTACGAGCAGTACTTC. The chain carries TRBV7-8 and TRBJ2-7; TRBD2 matches at 9 bases. Unmatched junction bases numbered 2, after V lost 0 bases and J lost 2 bases. Germline CDR1 SGHVS, CDR2 FQNEAQ. This CDR3 comprises 15 residues.

V and J are TRBV12-5 and TRBJ2-3, with a possible D match to TRBD1 (6 bases). Trimming pared 6 bases from V and 2 bases from J, leaving 15 bases between. The CDR3 has 15 residues. Germline lookup yields CDR1 LGHNT and CDR2 FRNRAP. As DNA, the CDR3 is TGTGCTAGTGGCCGGGCGGACAGATACACAGATACGCAGTATTTT. Amino acids: CASGRADRYTDTQYF.

This clone was counted only a few times. This chain joins TRBV29-1 and TRBJ2-2; maybe TRBD2 (5 bases). CDR3 length equals 15 residues. In germline, CDR1 is SQVTM, CDR2 ANQGSEA. V lost 3 bases and J 0 bases, leaving 11 bases between the germline ends. The DNA of the CDR3 is TGCAGCGTTGACCGTCCGGACTCGAACACCGGGGAGCTGTTTTTT. Protein product: CSVDRPDSNTGELFF.